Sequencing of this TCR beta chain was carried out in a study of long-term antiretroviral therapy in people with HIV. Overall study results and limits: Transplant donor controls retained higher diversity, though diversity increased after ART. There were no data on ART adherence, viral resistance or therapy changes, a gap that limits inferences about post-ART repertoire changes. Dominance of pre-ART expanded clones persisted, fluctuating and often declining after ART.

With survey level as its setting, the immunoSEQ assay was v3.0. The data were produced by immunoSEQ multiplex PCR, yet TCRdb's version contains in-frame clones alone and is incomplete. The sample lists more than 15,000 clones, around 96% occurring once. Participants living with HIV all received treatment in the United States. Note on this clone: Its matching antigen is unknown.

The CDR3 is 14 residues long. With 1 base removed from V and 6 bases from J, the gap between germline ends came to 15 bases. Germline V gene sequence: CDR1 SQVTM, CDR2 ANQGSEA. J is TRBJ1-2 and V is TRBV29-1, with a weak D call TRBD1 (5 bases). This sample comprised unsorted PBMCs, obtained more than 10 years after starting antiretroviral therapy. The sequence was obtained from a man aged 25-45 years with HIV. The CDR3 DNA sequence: TGCAGCGTTGAAGGACCGAGTGCGGGGGATGGCTACACCTTC. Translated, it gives CSVEGPSAGDGYTF.